This T cell receptor beta chain stems from a study of T-cell memory formation after mild COVID-19. Study in general: Clustering of TCRs was largely donor specific. Overall study results and limits: Pre-infection memory held some responding clones, suggesting pre-existing cross-reactive T cells responded.

The 5'RACE method, run with constant-segment primers, produced TCR alpha and TCR beta cDNA libraries (carrying sample barcodes and UMIs). One entry per CDR3 protein, called by TCRdb with MiXCR from the 5' RACE reads. Of roughly 450,000 distinct CDR3 sequences listed, around a sixth were seen once; the top ten hold 12%. Germline CDR1 reads SGHVS; CDR2 reads FNYEAQ. This CDR3 is built from 13 residues. Trimming left V 5 bases short and J 4 bases short, with 12 bases between. With regard to this clonotype: Antigen specificity is unknown.

This chain joins TRBV7-6 and TRBJ2-7, with D unclear. This sequence originates from an adult woman who had mild COVID-19 (a few samples of this study predate the infection). Cell type and time point are not known. Sequencing input: PBMCs or a T cell subset sorted from them (not recorded which). The CDR3 DNA follows: TGTGCCAGCAGCACAGACGCTACTTACGAGCAGTACTTC. This translates into CASSTDATYEQYF.